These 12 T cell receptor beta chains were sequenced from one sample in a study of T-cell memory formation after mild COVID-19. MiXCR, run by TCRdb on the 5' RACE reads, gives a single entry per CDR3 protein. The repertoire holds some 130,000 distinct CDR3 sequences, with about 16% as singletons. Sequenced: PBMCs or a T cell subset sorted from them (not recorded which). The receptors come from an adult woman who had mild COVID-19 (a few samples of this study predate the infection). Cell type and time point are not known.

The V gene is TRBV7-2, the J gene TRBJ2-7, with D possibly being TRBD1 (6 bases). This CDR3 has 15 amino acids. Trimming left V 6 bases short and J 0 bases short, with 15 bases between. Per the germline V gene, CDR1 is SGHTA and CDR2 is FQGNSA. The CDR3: CASRNGQTSSYEQYF. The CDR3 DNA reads TGTGCCAGCAGGAACGGACAGACCAGCTCCTACGAGCAGTACTTC.

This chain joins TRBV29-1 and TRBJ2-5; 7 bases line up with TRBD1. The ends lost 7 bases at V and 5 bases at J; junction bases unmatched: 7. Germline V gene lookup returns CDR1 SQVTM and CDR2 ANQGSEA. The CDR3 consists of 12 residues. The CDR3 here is CSGLTGRETQYF. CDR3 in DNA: TGCAGCGGCCTGACAGGGCGGGAGACCCAGTACTTC.

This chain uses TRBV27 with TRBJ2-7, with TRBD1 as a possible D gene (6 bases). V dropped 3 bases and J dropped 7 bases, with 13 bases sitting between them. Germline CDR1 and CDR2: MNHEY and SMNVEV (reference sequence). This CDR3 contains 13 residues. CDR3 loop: CASSFAGVAEQYF. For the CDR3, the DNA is TGTGCCAGCAGTTTCGCAGGGGTGGCTGAGCAGTACTTC.

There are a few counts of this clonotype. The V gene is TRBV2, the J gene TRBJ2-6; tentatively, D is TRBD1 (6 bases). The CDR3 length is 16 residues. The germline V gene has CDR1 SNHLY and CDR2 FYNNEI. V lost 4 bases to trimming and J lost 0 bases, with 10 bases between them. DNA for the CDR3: TGTGCCAGCAGTGGGACAGTCATCTCTGGGGCCAACGTCCTGACTTTC. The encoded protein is CASSGTVISGANVLTF.

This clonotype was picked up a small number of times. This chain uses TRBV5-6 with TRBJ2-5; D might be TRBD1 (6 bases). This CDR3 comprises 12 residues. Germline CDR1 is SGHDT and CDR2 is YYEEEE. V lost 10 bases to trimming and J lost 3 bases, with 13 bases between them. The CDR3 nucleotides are TGTGCCTGTGCCAAGGGGGAAGAGACCCAGTACTTC. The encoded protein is CACAKGEETQYF.

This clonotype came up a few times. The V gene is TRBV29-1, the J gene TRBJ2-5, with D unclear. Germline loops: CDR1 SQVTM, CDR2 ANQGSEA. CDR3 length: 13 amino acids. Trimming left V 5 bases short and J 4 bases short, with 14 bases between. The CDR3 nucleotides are TGCAGCGTTTCTATTCCCTTAGGAGAGACCCAGTACTTC. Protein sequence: CSVSIPLGETQYF.

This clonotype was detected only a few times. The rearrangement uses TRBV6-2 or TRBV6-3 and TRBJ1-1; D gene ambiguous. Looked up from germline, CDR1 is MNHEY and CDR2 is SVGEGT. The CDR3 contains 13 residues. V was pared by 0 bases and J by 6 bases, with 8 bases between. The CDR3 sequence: CASSYSSSPEAFF. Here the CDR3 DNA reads TGTGCCAGCAGTTACTCGAGCTCCCCTGAAGCTTTCTTT.

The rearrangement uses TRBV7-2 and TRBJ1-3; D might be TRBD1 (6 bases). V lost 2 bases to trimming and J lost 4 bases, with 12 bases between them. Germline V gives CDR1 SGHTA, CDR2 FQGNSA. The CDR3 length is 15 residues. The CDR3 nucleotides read TGTGCCAGCAGCTTACTGACAGGCGGCGGAAACACCATATATTTT. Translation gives CASSLLTGGGNTIYF.

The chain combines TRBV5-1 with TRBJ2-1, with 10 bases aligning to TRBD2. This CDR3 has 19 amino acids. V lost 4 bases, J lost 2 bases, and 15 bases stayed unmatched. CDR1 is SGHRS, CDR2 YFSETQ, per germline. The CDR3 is CASSPQPSTGTSAYNEQFF. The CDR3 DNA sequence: TGCGCCAGCAGCCCGCAACCTAGCACCGGGACTAGCGCCTACAATGAGCAGTTCTTC.

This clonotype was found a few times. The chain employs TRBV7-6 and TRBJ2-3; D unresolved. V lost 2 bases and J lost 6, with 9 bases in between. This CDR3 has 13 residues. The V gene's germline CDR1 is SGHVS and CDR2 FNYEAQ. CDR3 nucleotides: TGTGCCAGCAGCTTATCCTCCTACGATACGCAGTATTTT. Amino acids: CASSLSSYDTQYF.

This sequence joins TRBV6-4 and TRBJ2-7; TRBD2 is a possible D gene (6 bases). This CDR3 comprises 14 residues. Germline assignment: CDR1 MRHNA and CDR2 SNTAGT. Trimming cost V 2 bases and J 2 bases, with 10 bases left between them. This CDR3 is CASSDPGDPYEQYF. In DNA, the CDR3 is TGTGCCAGCAGTGACCCGGGGGACCCCTACGAGCAGTACTTC.

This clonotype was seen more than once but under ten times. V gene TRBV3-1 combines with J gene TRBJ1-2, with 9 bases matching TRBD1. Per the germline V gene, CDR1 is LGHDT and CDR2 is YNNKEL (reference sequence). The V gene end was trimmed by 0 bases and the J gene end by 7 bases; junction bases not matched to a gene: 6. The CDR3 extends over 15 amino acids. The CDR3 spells CASSQEGTGSFGYTF. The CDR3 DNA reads TGTGCCAGCAGCCAAGAGGGGACAGGGTCTTTTGGCTACACCTTC.